The entry below describes one TCR beta chain. Antigen: not known. This specimen belongs to a study of T-cell memory formation after mild COVID-19. Looking at the study overall: There were largely donor-specific TCR clusters. General study points: Contracting CD4+ clones were located mainly in CM and EM, and CD8+ clones in EMRA.

Using its own MiXCR run on the 5' RACE reads, TCRdb lists one record per CDR3 protein. The data show 120,000 to 150,000 distinct CDR3 sequences, around 15% seen once. Germline CDR1 and CDR2: MGHRA and YSYEKL. The germline V and J ends were trimmed by 4 bases and 1 base, with 23 bases remaining between them. The CDR3 sequence is 19 residues long. The chain is built from TRBV4-1 and TRBJ2-1, with TRBD2 as a possible D gene (7 bases). This clonotype originated in an adult woman who had mild COVID-19 (a few samples of this study predate the infection). Cell type and time point are not known. The specimen sequenced was PBMCs or a T cell subset sorted from them (not recorded which). The CDR3 region is CASSPGGGRGVVSYNEQFF. In nucleotides, the CDR3 is TGCGCCAGCAGCCCTGGCGGTGGGAGGGGGGTTGTATCCTACAATGAGCAGTTCTTC.